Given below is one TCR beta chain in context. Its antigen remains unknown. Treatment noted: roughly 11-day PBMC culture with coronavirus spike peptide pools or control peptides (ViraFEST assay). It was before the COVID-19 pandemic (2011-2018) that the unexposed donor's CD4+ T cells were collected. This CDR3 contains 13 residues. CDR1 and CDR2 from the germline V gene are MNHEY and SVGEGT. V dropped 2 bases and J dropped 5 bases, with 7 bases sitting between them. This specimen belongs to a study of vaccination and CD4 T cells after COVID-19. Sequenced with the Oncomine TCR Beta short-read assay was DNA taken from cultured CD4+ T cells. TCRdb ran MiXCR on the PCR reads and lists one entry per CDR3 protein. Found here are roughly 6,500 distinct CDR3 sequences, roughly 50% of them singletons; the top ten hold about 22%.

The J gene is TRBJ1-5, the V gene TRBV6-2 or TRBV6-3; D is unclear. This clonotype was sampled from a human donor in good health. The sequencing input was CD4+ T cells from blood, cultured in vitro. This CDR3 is CASSYIGDQPQHF. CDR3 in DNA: TGTGCCAGCAGTTACATCGGCGATCAGCCCCAGCATTTT.